These 17 T cell receptor beta chains share one sample of origin, sequenced in a study of Ad26.COV2.S vaccination and SARS-CoV-2 variants. Sequencing used immunoSEQ multiplex PCR; TCRdb keeps in-frame clones, though not all of them. The sample contains about 420,000 clones, approximately 90% of which appear only once. Treatment indicated: about 20 received Ad26.COV2.S at low or high dose, single or two shots; roughly 5 received placebo; per-sample allocation not given. Collection of samples fell on day 63 after the first vaccine or placebo injection. The source was peripheral blood, collected in a trial of Ad26.COV2.S vaccine versus placebo. The receptors derive from a person between 18 and 59 years old who received the Ad26.COV2.S COVID-19 vaccine or a placebo.

The chain joins TRBV4-3 to TRBJ2-3; D not resolved. V shed 6 bases and J shed 4 bases, with 11 bases lying between them. Germline V gene lookup returns CDR1 LGHNA and CDR2 YSLEER. The CDR3 extends over 13 amino acids. Here the CDR3 DNA reads TGCGCCAGCAGAGATGTTTTTTCAGATACGCAGTATTTT. Residues: CASRDVFSDTQYF.

The chain combines TRBV18 with TRBJ2-5, with D perhaps TRBD2 (7 bases). The V and J ends lost 5 bases and 1 base respectively, with 11 bases between them. The V gene's germline CDR1 is KGHSH and CDR2 LQKENI. CDR3 length equals 14 residues. CDR3 protein: CASSGGAPQETQYF. The CDR3 DNA sequence: TGTGCCAGCTCAGGGGGGGCCCCCCAAGAGACCCAGTACTTC.

This clone has just a few counts. CDR3 coding DNA: TGTGCCAGCAGCCACGAAAAGGGGGCCCCTGAAGCTTTCTTT. It specifies CASSHEKGAPEAFF. This chain uses TRBV5-6 with TRBJ1-1; 7 bases agree with TRBD1. The CDR3 sequence is 14 residues long. Germline CDR1 and CDR2: SGHDT and YYEEEE. Unmatched junction bases numbered 9, after V lost 4 bases and J lost 6 bases.

The V call is TRBV7-8, the J call TRBJ2-5; 7 bases are shared with TRBD2. The junction had 14 bases not matched to a gene; V was cut back by 2 bases and J by 5 bases. This CDR3 contains 17 residues. Germline V gives CDR1 SGHVS, CDR2 FQNEAQ. CDR3: CASSLLPTSWGRETQYF. CDR3 bases: TGTGCCAGCAGCTTACTCCCGACTAGCTGGGGACGGGAGACCCAGTACTTC.

The V gene is TRBV19, the J gene TRBJ2-7; 8 bases line up with TRBD1. Germline V gives CDR1 LNHDA, CDR2 SQIVND (reference sequence). V gave up 7 bases and J gave up 2 bases; unmatched junction bases: 4. The CDR3 is 13 amino acids. The CDR3 here is CASNRGTAYEQYF. The CDR3 nucleotides read TGTGCCAGTAACAGGGGGACAGCCTACGAGCAGTACTTC.

The chain joins TRBV5-1 to TRBJ2-7; the match to TRBD1 covers 7 bases. J was trimmed by 5 bases and V by 2 bases; bases with no gene match: 4. This CDR3 is built from 13 residues. From germline, CDR1 is SGHRS and CDR2 YFSETQ. CDR3 protein: CASSFSRGNEQYF. CDR3 nucleotide sequence: TGCGCCAGCAGCTTTAGCAGGGGGAACGAGCAGTACTTC.

The V and J genes are TRBV4-1 and TRBJ2-5, with D possibly matching TRBD2 (6 bases). There are 16 residues in the CDR3. Deletions cut 0 bases from V and 1 base from J, with 12 bases between. The germline CDR1 and CDR2 sequences are MGHRA and YSYEKL. CDR3 loop: CASSQEGGTFQETQYF. In nucleotides, the CDR3 is TGCGCCAGCAGCCAAGAGGGAGGAACGTTCCAAGAGACCCAGTACTTC.

This clone was detected only once. V usage is TRBV12-3 or TRBV12-4 and J usage is TRBJ1-2, with D perhaps matching TRBD1 (6 bases). V lost 5 bases and J lost 6, with 10 bases in between. This CDR3 has 12 residues. CDR3 loop: CASSPRQDGYTF. Here the CDR3 DNA reads TGTGCCAGCAGTCCTAGACAGGATGGCTACACCTTC.

The chain couples TRBV30 to TRBJ2-1; the D gene is possibly TRBD1 (6 bases). The CDR3 loop spans 14 amino acids. V gave up 1 base and J gave up 7 bases, with 14 bases separating them. Germline CDR1 is GTSNPN and CDR2 is SVGIG (reference sequence). Written as DNA, the CDR3 is TGTGCCTGGAGTGAAGCTCGGACAGCTAATGAGCAGTTCTTC. It specifies CAWSEARTANEQFF.

V is TRBV15 and J is TRBJ2-3; TRBD2 agrees at 9 bases. The germline V gene has CDR1 LNHNV and CDR2 YYDKDF (reference sequence). CDR3 length: 17 residues. Trimming cost V 4 bases and J 2 bases; bases outside gene matches: 10. CDR3 in amino acids: CATSMDPGTSYTDTQYF. CDR3 nucleotide sequence: TGTGCCACCAGCATGGACCCCGGGACTAGCTACACAGATACGCAGTATTTT.

V and J are TRBV25-1 and TRBJ2-7; D remains unclear. V lost 8 bases to trimming and J lost 2 bases, with 10 bases between them. The CDR3 is made up of 12 amino acids. Germline CDR1 and CDR2: MGHDK and SYGVNS. The CDR3 bases are TGTGCCAGCGAGTCAAGGGCCTACGAGCAGTACTTC. Translation gives CASESRAYEQYF.

This chain joins TRBV7-9 and TRBJ2-2; TRBD2 agrees at 8 bases. Germline V gene sequence: CDR1 SEHNR, CDR2 FQNEAQ (reference sequence). J gave up 7 bases and V 5 bases, and 12 bases lay outside the gene matches. The CDR3 runs 16 residues. The CDR3: CASSVQWRGAVGELFF. The CDR3 nucleotides are TGTGCCAGCAGCGTCCAGTGGCGGGGGGCGGTCGGGGAGCTGTTTTTT.

This chain uses TRBV4-3 with TRBJ2-7; 7 bases are a match to TRBD1. Trimming removed 0 bases from V and 4 bases from J; junction bases left unmatched: 0. The CDR3 covers 13 residues. Germline values: CDR1 LGHNA, CDR2 YSLEER. Written as DNA, the CDR3 is TGCGCCAGCAGCCAAGAGACAGGGTACGAGCAGTACTTC. Protein sequence: CASSQETGYEQYF.

This clone came up a few times. The chain carries TRBV14 and TRBJ2-5; D not resolved. Per germline, CDR1 SGHDN and CDR2 FVKESK. CDR3 size: 16 residues. Trimming stripped 5 bases from V and 5 bases from J, with 21 bases between. CDR3: CASSSEQPSIVETQYF. The CDR3 coding sequence is TGTGCCAGCAGCTCAGAACAGCCCAGCATAGTGGAGACCCAGTACTTC.

V gene TRBV30 combines with J gene TRBJ1-1, with D hard to call. V lost 2 bases and J lost 7, with 8 bases in between. CDR3 length equals 11 residues. CDR1 and CDR2 from the germline V gene are GTSNPN and SVGIG (reference sequence). Here the CDR3 reads CAWSLEIEAFF. The CDR3 region has the DNA TGTGCCTGGAGTTTAGAGATTGAAGCTTTCTTT.

The chain carries TRBV14 and TRBJ2-7; D possibly corresponds to TRBD2 (6 bases). The V end was cut by 1 base, the J end by 2 bases, with 15 bases between. CDR1 is SGHDN and CDR2 is FVKESK in the germline V gene. This CDR3 has 16 residues. Here the CDR3 reads CASSQAAAGRPYEQYF. Written as DNA, the CDR3 is TGTGCCAGCAGCCAAGCGGCGGCGGGACGGCCCTACGAGCAGTACTTC.

The chain couples TRBV28 to TRBJ1-5, with D maybe TRBD1 (5 bases). The CDR3 has 17 residues. Germline V gene lookup returns CDR1 MDHEN and CDR2 SYDVKM. The V end was cut by 2 bases, the J end by 7 bases, with 21 bases between. The CDR3 nucleotides are TGTGCCAGCAGTTTAGCCCGGGGGTTAGGGATTAGGCAGCCCCAGCATTTT. Amino acids: CASSLARGLGIRQPQHF. Supplemented by reference TRBV28 and TRBJ1-5, the full variable domain reads DVKVTQSSRYLVKRTGEKVFLECVQDMDHENMFWYRQDPGLGLRLIYFSYDVKMKEKGDIPEGYSVSREKKERFSLILESASTNQTSMYLCASSLARGLGIRQPQHFGDGTRLSIL.